Following are 30 T cell receptor beta chains from one sample sequenced in a study of blood T cell repertoires in COVID-19. Sequencing was performed with immunoSEQ multiplex PCR; in TCRdb, only in-frame clones are kept and a portion is missing. The sample includes about 220,000 clones, 70% to 90% of them seen just once. The sequenced material came from PBMCs or T cells enriched from blood (not recorded which). The receptors shown here come from a woman aged 45-60 years with acute COVID-19.

The gene calls are TRBV4-2 and TRBJ1-4, with D unresolved. V shed 0 bases and J shed 6 bases, with 11 bases lying between them. This CDR3 has 15 amino acids. CDR1 and CDR2 from the germline V gene are LGHNA and YNFKEQ. CDR3 protein: CASSQDTLEDEKLFF. CDR3 coding DNA: TGTGCCAGCAGCCAAGATACCCTTGAGGATGAAAAACTGTTTTTT.

The rearrangement links TRBV5-6 to TRBJ2-5; 14 bases align to TRBD2. Trimming took 3 bases from V and 2 from J; bases not matched to a gene: 3. The germline gives CDR1 SGHDT, CDR2 YYEEEE. This CDR3 spans 16 amino acids. The CDR3 region is CASSSRLAGGQETQYF. The CDR3 DNA reads TGTGCCAGCAGCTCGAGACTAGCGGGAGGGCAAGAGACCCAGTACTTC.

This chain connects TRBV28 to TRBJ1-2; D gene ambiguous. The V end lost 3 bases, the J end lost 2 bases, and 10 bases lay between the germline ends. Germline CDR1 is MDHEN and CDR2 is SYDVKM. The CDR3 is made up of 14 amino acids. CDR3 sequence reads: CASSFGVRNYGYTF. The CDR3 nucleotides read TGTGCCAGCAGTTTTGGTGTCAGAAACTATGGCTACACCTTC.

V and J are TRBV19 and TRBJ1-5; maybe TRBD1 (5 bases). V was trimmed by 5 bases and J by 6 bases, leaving 17 bases between them. The germline CDR1 and CDR2 sequences are LNHDA and SQIVND (reference sequence). This CDR3 has 15 residues. CDR3 sequence (DNA): TGTGCCAGTAGTGTCCAGGGTCCCGGTCGTCAGCCCCAGCATTTT. This gives the protein CASSVQGPGRQPQHF.

The chain's CDR3 is CASSGTNTGELFF. Written as DNA, the CDR3 is TGTGCCAGCAGTGGGACTAACACCGGGGAGCTGTTTTTT. The chain couples TRBV6-4 to TRBJ2-2; D may be TRBD2 (5 bases). The germline V and J ends were trimmed by 4 bases and 2 bases, with 5 bases remaining between them. Germline V lookup: CDR1 MRHNA, CDR2 SNTAGT. The CDR3 extends over 13 amino acids.

V and J are TRBV28 and TRBJ2-1; 9 bases align to TRBD2. This CDR3 has 13 residues. Germline loops: CDR1 MDHEN, CDR2 SYDVKM. V shed 10 bases, J shed 0 bases, and the junction held 1 base outside the gene matches. Here the CDR3 DNA reads TGTGCCAATAGCGGGAGCTCCTACAATGAGCAGTTCTTC. The encoded protein is CANSGSSYNEQFF.

The chain employs TRBV27 and TRBJ2-7; 7 nucleotides agree with TRBD2. With 3 bases clipped from V and 3 bases from J, the junction kept 2 bases outside the gene matches. The CDR3 has 13 residues. Germline V gives CDR1 MNHEY, CDR2 SMNVEV (reference sequence). This chain's CDR3 is CASSLTSIYEQYF. For the CDR3, the DNA is TGTGCCAGCAGTTTGACTAGCATCTACGAGCAGTACTTC.

This clone was seen only a few times. This chain links TRBV30 with TRBJ1-3; D is perhaps TRBD1 (5 bases). This CDR3 spans 15 amino acids. Germline CDR1 is GTSNPN and CDR2 is SVGIG (reference sequence). Trimming took off 1 base at V and 2 bases at J, with 12 bases between the two ends. CDR3 sequence (DNA): TGTGCCTGGAGTGGAAGGGGAATCGCTGGAAACACCATATATTTT. Protein product: CAWSGRGIAGNTIYF.

This clone has a single count. The chain recombines TRBV5-1 with TRBJ1-6, with 10 nucleotides matching TRBD1. Trimming at V came to 0 bases and at J to 7 bases, leaving 7 bases not matched to a gene. This CDR3 region has 17 residues. Germline lookup yields CDR1 SGHRS and CDR2 YFSETQ. Here the CDR3 DNA reads TGCGCCAGCAGCTTGGCGGGACAGGGGATGCCGAATTCACCCCTCCACTTT. It codes for CASSLAGQGMPNSPLHF.

The chain carries TRBV7-3 and TRBJ1-3, with D uncertain. There are 15 residues in the CDR3. The germline V gene has CDR1 SGHTA and CDR2 FQGTGA. Trimming removed 5 bases at V and 2 bases at J, with 13 bases between. CDR3 bases: TGTGCCAGCAGCCCTGGAGGTGCAGCTGGAAACACCATATATTTT. Encoded protein: CASSPGGAAGNTIYF.

This sequence joins TRBV30 and TRBJ1-1; D unclear. Trimming removed 6 bases at V and 1 base at J, with 6 bases between. The length of the CDR3 is 11 residues. Germline CDR1 GTSNPN, CDR2 SVGIG (reference sequence). The CDR3 loop is CACRGNTEAFF. CDR3 in DNA: TGTGCCTGCCGGGGGAACACTGAAGCTTTCTTT.

J is TRBJ2-5 and V is TRBV5-1, with TRBD2 identical over 14 bases. V trimming: 4 bases; J trimming: 5 bases; junction bases outside the gene matches: 10. The V gene's germline CDR1 is SGHRS and CDR2 YFSETQ. CDR3 length: 17 residues. The CDR3 loop reads CASSASGTSGSWETQYF. In nucleotides, the CDR3 is TGCGCCAGCAGCGCCTCCGGGACTAGCGGGAGTTGGGAGACCCAGTACTTC.

A single count supports this clone. This chain joins TRBV5-6 and TRBJ2-1; no definite D call. The V end lost 2 bases, the J end lost 10 bases, and 7 bases lay between the germline ends. CDR1 SGHDT and CDR2 YYEEEE come from the germline V gene. The CDR3 runs to 11 residues. This chain's CDR3 is CASSFLGEQFF. For the CDR3, the DNA is TGTGCCAGCAGCTTCCTTGGCGAGCAGTTCTTC.

The J gene is TRBJ2-4, the V gene TRBV5-6, with 11 bases identical to TRBD1. The CDR3 has 14 residues. From germline, CDR1 is SGHDT and CDR2 YYEEEE. The junction had 3 bases not matched to a gene; V was cut back by 4 bases and J by 6 bases. DNA for the CDR3: TGTGCCAGCAGCGGACAGGGGGCTACAAACATTCAGTACTTC. It encodes CASSGQGATNIQYF.

Only one count was recorded for this clone. For the CDR3, the DNA is TGTGCCAGCAGTTTCCCGGCCGGACAGGGATTTTCACCCCTCCACTTT. Translating gives CASSFPAGQGFSPLHF. The chain employs TRBV28 and TRBJ1-6; TRBD1 agrees at 8 bases. In germline, CDR1 is MDHEN, CDR2 SYDVKM. This CDR3 has 16 residues. V lost 3 bases and J lost 9; bases outside the gene matches: 10.

The genes are TRBV27 and TRBJ1-4; D might be TRBD1 (5 bases). Germline-derived CDR1 and CDR2 are MNHEY and SMNVEV (reference sequence). Trimming stripped 3 bases from V and 7 bases from J, with 12 bases between. The CDR3 has 14 amino acids. The CDR3 loop is CASSFWQGGEKLFF. The CDR3 bases are TGTGCCAGCAGTTTCTGGCAGGGAGGTGAAAAACTGTTTTTT.

The V call is TRBV11-2, the J call TRBJ2-7; 7 bases line up with TRBD1. From germline, CDR1 is SGHAT and CDR2 FQNNGV. The CDR3 is 14 residues long. Unmatched junction bases numbered 5, after V lost 5 bases and J lost 1 base. DNA for the CDR3: TGTGCCAGCAGCGCCAGACAGGGTTCCTACGAGCAGTACTTC. This encodes CASSARQGSYEQYF.

V is TRBV7-6 and J is TRBJ2-2, with D perhaps matching TRBD1 (6 bases). The V end was cut by 5 bases, the J end by 3 bases, with 10 bases between. The CDR3 is 14 amino acids. Looked up from germline, CDR1 is SGHVS and CDR2 is FNYEAQ. The CDR3 reads CASSLRQDTGELFF. In DNA, the CDR3 is TGTGCCAGCAGCCTCCGACAGGACACCGGGGAGCTGTTTTTT.

V gene TRBV28 combines with J gene TRBJ2-7; 9 bases align to TRBD1. Germline V lookup: CDR1 MDHEN, CDR2 SYDVKM. The V and J ends lost 3 bases and 4 bases, in that order; junction bases with no gene match: 10. CDR3 length: 16 amino acids. CDR3 sequence (DNA): TGTGCCAGCAGTTTCCCCCCCGGACAGGGGTCTTACGAGCAGTACTTC. Amino acid sequence: CASSFPPGQGSYEQYF.

The chain recombines TRBV18 with TRBJ2-3, with 12 nucleotides matching TRBD2. The CDR3 spans 19 residues. The germline gives CDR1 KGHSH, CDR2 LQKENI. The junction had 13 bases not matched to a gene; V was cut back by 4 bases and J by 2 bases. DNA for the CDR3: TGTGCCAGCTCACAAGCTGTTTTAGGACTAGCGGGGTCCACAGATACGCAGTATTTT. Amino acids: CASSQAVLGLAGSTDTQYF.

Written as DNA, the CDR3 is TGTGCCAGCAGCCCACTTTACGAGCAGTACTTC. Amino acid sequence: CASSPLYEQYF. The chain uses TRBV9 and TRBJ2-7; no clear D gene. Looked up from germline, CDR1 is SGDLS and CDR2 is YYNGEE. V was clipped by 4 bases and J by 4 bases, with 6 bases between them. The CDR3 is made up of 11 amino acids. Complete variable domain (other parts from reference TRBV9 and TRBJ2-7): DSGVTQTPKHLITATGQRVTLRCSPRSGDLSVYWYQQSLDQGLQFLIQYYNGEERAKGNILERFSAQQFPDLHSELNLSSLELGDSALYFCASSPLYEQYFGPGTRLTVT.

The chain has TRBV7-6 and TRBJ1-6, with unresolved D. The CDR3 spans 14 residues. The ends were cut back, 5 bases at V and 7 bases at J, with 12 bases in the middle. Per germline, CDR1 SGHVS and CDR2 FNYEAQ. The CDR3 DNA reads as TGTGCCAGCAGCATGATAGGGAGGAATTCACCCCTCCACTTT. It yields the protein CASSMIGRNSPLHF.

The chain carries TRBV18 and TRBJ2-3; D may be TRBD2 (6 bases). The CDR3 consists of 13 residues. Germline CDR1 and CDR2: KGHSH and LQKENI. The V end was cut by 5 bases, the J end by 10 bases, with 16 bases between. The DNA for the CDR3 is TGTGCCAGCTCAGCAGATCAGGAGGGTGCGCAGTATTTT. Encoded protein: CASSADQEGAQYF.

The chain couples TRBV3-1 (or the pseudogene TRBV3-2) to TRBJ1-1; 9 bases are shared with TRBD1. This CDR3 spans 16 amino acids. From germline, CDR1 is LGHDT and CDR2 YNNKEL (reference sequence). V trimming: 4 bases; J trimming: 5 bases; junction bases outside the gene matches: 11. CDR3 in DNA: TGTGCCAGCAGCCCTTGGGACAGGGCGGCGAGGACTGAAGCTTTCTTT. This gives the protein CASSPWDRAARTEAFF.

For this clone: One end of the junction does not line up with germline, which may come from a read error. The chain couples TRBV9 to TRBJ2-7, with TRBD1 as a possible D gene (5 bases). The CDR3 spans 13 residues. CDR1 is SGDLS, CDR2 YYNGEE, per germline. In DNA, the CDR3 is TGTGCCGGCAGCCCCCAGGACACCTACGAGCAGTACTTC. Translating it yields CAGSPQDTYEQYF.

The rearrangement joins TRBV7-9 to TRBJ1-6, with 10 bases lining up with TRBD1. V lost 2 bases, J lost 10 bases, and 5 bases stayed unmatched. The CDR3 is made up of 15 amino acids. Germline V gene data show CDR1 as SEHNR and CDR2 as FQNEAQ (reference sequence). DNA for the CDR3: TGTGCCAGCAGCTTAACGGGACAGGGGAGGTCACCCCTCCACTTT. Protein product: CASSLTGQGRSPLHF.

The genes are TRBV5-5 and TRBJ2-7; tentatively, D is TRBD1 (5 bases). The CDR3 loop spans 13 amino acids. Germline lookup yields CDR1 SGHKS and CDR2 YYEKEE (reference sequence). Trimming cost V 4 bases and J 1 base, with 9 bases left between them. The CDR3 spells CASSLQESYEQYF. Written as DNA, the CDR3 is TGTGCCAGCAGCCTACAGGAATCCTACGAGCAGTACTTC. Full variable domain (rest looked up from reference TRBV5-5 and TRBJ2-7): DAGVTQSPTHLIKTRGQQVTLRCSPISGHKSVSWYQQVLGQGPQFIFQYYEKEERGRGNFPDRFSARQFPNYSSELNVNALLLGDSALYLCASSLQESYEQYFGPGTRLTVT.

The chain combines TRBV7-2 with TRBJ1-5; D gene unclear. Germline CDR1 SGHTA, CDR2 FQGNSA. CDR3 size: 14 residues. V gave up 3 bases and J gave up 1 base, with 7 bases separating them. CDR3 sequence: CASSFAGSNQPQHF. The CDR3 region has the DNA TGTGCCAGCAGCTTTGCAGGAAGCAATCAGCCCCAGCATTTT. Looking up the rest from reference TRBV7-2 and TRBJ1-5 gives the full variable domain: GAGVSQSPSNKVTEKGKDVELRCDPISGHTALYWYRQSLGQGLEFLIYFQGNSAPDKSGLPSDRFSAERTGGSVSTLTIQRTQQEDSAVYLCASSFAGSNQPQHFGDGTRLSIL.

The genes are TRBV28 and TRBJ2-2; maybe TRBD2 (5 bases). Germline loops: CDR1 MDHEN, CDR2 SYDVKM. Trimming stripped 8 bases from V and 0 bases from J, with 13 bases between. The CDR3 is 15 amino acids. This chain's CDR3 is CASGPGFTNTGELFF. Here the CDR3 DNA reads TGTGCCAGCGGTCCGGGATTTACGAACACCGGGGAGCTGTTTTTT.

V is TRBV4-1 and J is TRBJ2-1; TRBD2 is a possible D gene (6 bases). Trimming took 1 base from V and 3 from J, leaving 13 bases between them. Germline V lookup: CDR1 MGHRA, CDR2 YSYEKL. The CDR3 is made up of 16 amino acids. The CDR3 DNA reads as TGCGCCAGCAGCCAAGCAAGTGCGGGAAACTACAATGAGCAGTTCTTC. Translating gives CASSQASAGNYNEQFF.